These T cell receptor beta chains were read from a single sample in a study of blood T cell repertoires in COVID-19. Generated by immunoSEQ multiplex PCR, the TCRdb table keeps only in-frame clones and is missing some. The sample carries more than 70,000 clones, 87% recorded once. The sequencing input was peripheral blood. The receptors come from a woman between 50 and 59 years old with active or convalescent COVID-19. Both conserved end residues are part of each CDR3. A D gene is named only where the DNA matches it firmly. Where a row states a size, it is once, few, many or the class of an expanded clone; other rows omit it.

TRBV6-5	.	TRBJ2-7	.	CASSYSGLGGYEQYF	TGTGCCAGCAGTTACTCGGGACTCGGGGGCTACGAGCAGTACTTC
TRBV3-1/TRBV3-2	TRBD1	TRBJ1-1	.	CASSQTGYTEAFF	TGTGCCAGCAGCCAGACAGGGTACACTGAAGCTTTCTTT
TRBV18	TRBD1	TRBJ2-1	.	CASSPQGASYNEQFF	TGTGCCAGCTCACCACAGGGGGCTTCCTACAATGAGCAGTTCTTC
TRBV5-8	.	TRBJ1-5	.	CASSQGYSNQPQHF	TGTGCCAGCAGCCAGGGGTATAGCAATCAGCCCCAGCATTTT
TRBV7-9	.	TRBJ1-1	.	CASSLATDTEAFF	TGTGCCAGCAGCTTAGCGACAGACACTGAAGCTTTCTTT
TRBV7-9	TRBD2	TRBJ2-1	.	CASSRSGTSGPLLVF	TGTGCCAGCAGCAGGTCCGGGACTAGCGGACCTCTTCTGGTCTTC
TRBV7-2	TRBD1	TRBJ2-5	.	CASSLRDRGYETQYF	TGTGCCAGCAGCTTACGGGACAGGGGGTATGAGACCCAGTACTTC
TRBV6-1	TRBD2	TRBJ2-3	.	CASSATSGLGTDTQYF	TGTGCCAGCAGTGCGACTAGCGGGCTTGGCACAGATACGCAGTATTTT
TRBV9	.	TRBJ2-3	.	CASSVDSDASTDTQYF	TGTGCCAGCAGCGTCGACAGTGACGCTAGCACAGATACGCAGTATTTT
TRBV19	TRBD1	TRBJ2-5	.	CASSTTHRGAETQYF	TGTGCCAGTAGTACAACTCACAGGGGTGCGGAGACCCAGTACTTC
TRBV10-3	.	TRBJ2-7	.	CAISVRGQSYEQYF	TGTGCCATCAGTGTACGGGGTCAGTCCTACGAGCAGTACTTC
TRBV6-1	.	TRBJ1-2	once	CASSESWAFGYTF	TGTGCCAGCAGTGAATCCTGGGCGTTTGGCTACACCTTC
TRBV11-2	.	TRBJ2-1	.	CASSLGREQFF	TGTGCCAGCAGCTTAGGTCGGGAGCAGTTCTTC
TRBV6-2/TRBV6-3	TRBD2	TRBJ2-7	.	CASSPNPGLADEQYF	TGTGCCAGCAGCCCCAACCCGGGACTAGCCGACGAGCAGTACTTC
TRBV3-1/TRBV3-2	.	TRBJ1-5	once	CASSQDQAQPQHF	TGTGCCAGCAGCCAAGATCAGGCCCAGCCCCAGCATTTT
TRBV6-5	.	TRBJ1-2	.	CASGAEANYGYTF	TGTGCCAGCGGAGCGGAAGCTAACTATGGCTACACCTTC
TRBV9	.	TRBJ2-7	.	CASSVATEPGGEQYF	TGTGCCAGCAGCGTAGCTACAGAGCCCGGAGGGGAGCAGTACTTC
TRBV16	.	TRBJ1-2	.	CASSQANRRDYGYTF	TGTGCCAGCAGCCAAGCAAACAGGAGGGACTATGGCTACACCTTC
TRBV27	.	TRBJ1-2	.	CASSLNGREYGYTF	TGTGCCAGCAGTTTGAATGGCAGGGAATATGGCTACACCTTC
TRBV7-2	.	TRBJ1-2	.	CASSQFRTRQRETYGYTF	TGTGCCAGCAGCCAATTCCGTACGAGGCAGCGAGAGACCTATGGCTACACCTTC
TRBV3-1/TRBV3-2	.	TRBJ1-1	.	CASSQDRDNTEAFF	TGTGCCAGCAGCCAAGACCGGGATAACACTGAAGCTTTCTTT
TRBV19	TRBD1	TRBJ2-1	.	CASSIEQGAPYNEQFF	TGTGCCAGTAGTATAGAACAGGGGGCCCCCTACAATGAGCAGTTCTTC
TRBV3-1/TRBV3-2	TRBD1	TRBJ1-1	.	CASSLTGAEAFF	TGTGCCAGCAGCCTGACAGGGGCCGAAGCTTTCTTT
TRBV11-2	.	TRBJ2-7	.	CASSLESGGTYEQYF	TGTGCCAGCAGCTTAGAAAGTGGGGGGACCTACGAGCAGTACTTC
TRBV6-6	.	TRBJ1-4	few	CASSHSRKRLFF	TGTGCCAGCAGTCATAGCCGAAAACGGCTGTTTTTT
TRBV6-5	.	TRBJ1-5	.	CASSYGGAAQPQHF	TGTGCCAGCAGTTACGGGGGGGCGGCTCAGCCCCAGCATTTT
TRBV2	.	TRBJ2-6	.	CASRTITGSGANVLTF	TGTGCCAGCAGGACTATAACAGGGTCTGGGGCCAACGTCCTGACTTTC
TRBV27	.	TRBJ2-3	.	CASSFWQNTDTQYF	TGTGCCAGCAGTTTCTGGCAGAACACAGATACGCAGTATTTT
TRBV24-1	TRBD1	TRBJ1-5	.	CATSDRQGRNQPQHF	TGTGCCACCAGTGATCGACAGGGGAGAAATCAGCCCCAGCATTTT
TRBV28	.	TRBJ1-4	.	CASSPGGAGRLFF	TGTGCCAGCAGTCCCGGGGGGGCGGGTAGACTGTTTTTT
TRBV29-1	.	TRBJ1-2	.	CSVGGSNYGYTF	TGCAGCGTTGGGGGCTCAAACTATGGCTACACCTTC
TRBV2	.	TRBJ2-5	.	CASSGYREETQYF	TGTGCCAGCAGTGGCTACAGGGAAGAGACCCAGTACTTC
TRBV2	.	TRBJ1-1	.	CASSSGHANTEAFF	TGTGCCAGCAGCTCCGGACACGCGAACACTGAAGCTTTCTTT
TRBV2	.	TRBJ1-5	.	CASLTKGRVGGNQPQHF	TGTGCCAGCCTTACAAAGGGCAGGGTGGGTGGCAATCAGCCCCAGCATTTT
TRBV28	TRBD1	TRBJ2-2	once	CASSQTGGDSGELFF	TGTGCCAGCAGTCAAACAGGGGGCGATTCCGGGGAGCTGTTTTTT
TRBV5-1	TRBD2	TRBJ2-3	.	CASGILAGTYTDTQYF	TGCGCCAGCGGAATACTAGCGGGGACCTACACAGATACGCAGTATTTT
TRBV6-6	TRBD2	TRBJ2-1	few	CASSRPTSYGSNEQFF	TGTGCCAGCAGCAGACCGACTAGCTACGGTTCCAATGAGCAGTTCTTC
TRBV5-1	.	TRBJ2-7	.	CASTPGHAISKEQYF	TGCGCCAGCACTCCGGGACATGCTATTAGTAAAGAGCAGTACTTC
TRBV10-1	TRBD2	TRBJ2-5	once	CASSESVSGGLETQYF	TGCGCCAGCAGTGAGTCGGTTAGCGGGGGATTGGAGACCCAGTACTTC
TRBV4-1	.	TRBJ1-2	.	CASSLSGYGYTF	TGCGCCAGCAGCCTCTCAGGCTATGGCTACACCTTC
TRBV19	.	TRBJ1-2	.	CASSISSTGFGYGYTF	TGTGCCAGTAGTATTTCATCTACAGGGTTTGGCTATGGCTACACCTTC
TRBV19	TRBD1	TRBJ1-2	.	CASSLPGQGPYGYTF	TGTGCCAGTAGTCTACCGGGACAGGGGCCCTATGGCTACACCTTC
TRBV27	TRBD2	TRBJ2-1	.	CASSSWTSGGFYNEQFF	TGTGCCAGCAGTTCATGGACTAGCGGGGGGTTTTACAATGAGCAGTTCTTC
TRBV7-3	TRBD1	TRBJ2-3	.	CASSPTGSKHDTQYF	TGTGCCAGCAGCCCGACAGGGAGTAAGCACGATACGCAGTATTTT
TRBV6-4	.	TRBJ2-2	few	CASSDSGQGGTGELFF	TGTGCCAGCAGTGACTCGGGTCAGGGAGGCACCGGGGAGCTGTTTTTT
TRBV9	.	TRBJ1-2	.	CASSPGGFGYTF	TGTGCCAGCAGCCCAGGTGGGTTTGGCTACACCTTC
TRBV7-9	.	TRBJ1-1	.	CASSPTDREAFF	TGTGCCAGCAGTCCCACCGACAGGGAAGCTTTCTTT
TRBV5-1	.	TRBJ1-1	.	CASSFGQKNTEAFF	TGCGCCAGCAGTTTTGGACAAAAGAACACTGAAGCTTTCTTT
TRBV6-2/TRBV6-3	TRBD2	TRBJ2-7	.	CASSPTSASYEQYF	TGTGCCAGCAGTCCGACTAGCGCCTCCTACGAGCAGTACTTC
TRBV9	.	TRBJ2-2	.	CASSVGTDTGELFF	TGTGCCAGCAGCGTAGGGACAGACACCGGGGAGCTGTTTTTT
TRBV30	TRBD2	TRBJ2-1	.	CAWSLTSGGFLRNEQFF	TGTGCCTGGAGTTTGACTAGCGGGGGATTCTTGAGAAATGAGCAGTTCTTC
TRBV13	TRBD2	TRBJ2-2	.	CASSLVGTRDGELFF	TGTGCCAGCAGCTTAGTGGGGACTAGGGACGGGGAGCTGTTTTTT